This TCR beta chain is from a study of T cell responses to AZD1222 COVID-19 vaccine. Using immunoSEQ multiplex PCR, the repertoire was profiled, and TCRdb retains in-frame clones only, with some absent. The sample lists about 85,000 clones, approximately 86% occurring once. This sequence originates from an adult in good health. The sequences come from peripheral blood, collected on day 0 of AZD1222 vaccination.

The CDR3 sequence: CSVEGQSYEQYF. The CDR3, as DNA: TGCAGCGTTGAGGGACAGTCCTACGAGCAGTACTTC. The genes are TRBV29-1 and TRBJ2-7; 7 nucleotides agree with TRBD1. Germline assignment: CDR1 SQVTM and CDR2 ANQGSEA. CDR3 length: 12 residues. Trimming took 3 bases from V and 1 from J; bases not matched to a gene: 0.